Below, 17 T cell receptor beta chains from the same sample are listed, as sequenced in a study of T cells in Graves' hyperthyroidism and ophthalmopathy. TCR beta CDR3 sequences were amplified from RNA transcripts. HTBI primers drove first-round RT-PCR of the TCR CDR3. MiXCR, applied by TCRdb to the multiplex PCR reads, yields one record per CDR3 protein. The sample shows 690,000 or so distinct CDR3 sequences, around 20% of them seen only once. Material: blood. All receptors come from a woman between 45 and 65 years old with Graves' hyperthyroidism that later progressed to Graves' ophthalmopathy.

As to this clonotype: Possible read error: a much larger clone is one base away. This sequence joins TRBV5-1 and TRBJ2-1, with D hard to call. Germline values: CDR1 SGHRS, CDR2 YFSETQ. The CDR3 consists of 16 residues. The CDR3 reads CASSLQQSSSHNEQFF. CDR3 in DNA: TGCGCCAGCAGCCTACAACAGTCCAGCTCCCACAATGAGCAGTTCTTC.

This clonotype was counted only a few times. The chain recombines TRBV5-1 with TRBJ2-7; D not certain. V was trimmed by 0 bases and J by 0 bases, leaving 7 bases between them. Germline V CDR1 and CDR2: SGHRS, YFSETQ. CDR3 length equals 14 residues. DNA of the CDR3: TGCGCCAGCAGCTTGGTGGCAGACTCCTACGAGCAGTACTTC. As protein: CASSLVADSYEQYF.

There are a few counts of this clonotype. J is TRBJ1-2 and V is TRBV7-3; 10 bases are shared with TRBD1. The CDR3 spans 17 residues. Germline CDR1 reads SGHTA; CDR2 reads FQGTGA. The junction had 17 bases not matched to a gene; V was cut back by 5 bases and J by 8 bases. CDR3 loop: CASSQPGQGIERGGYTF. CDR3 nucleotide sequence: TGTGCCAGCAGCCAACCGGGACAGGGGATCGAGCGGGGAGGCTACACCTTC.

The CDR3 bases are TGTGCCAGTAGTATAGTAGGGTCCCTCGGGAATGAGCAGTTCTTC. It is translated as CASSIVGSLGNEQFF. This chain joins TRBV19 and TRBJ2-1, with unresolved D. V shed 1 base and J shed 7 bases, with 14 bases lying between them. This CDR3 spans 15 amino acids. In germline, CDR1 is LNHDA, CDR2 SQIVND (reference sequence). The full variable domain, completed using reference TRBV19 and TRBJ2-1, is DGGITQSPKYLFRKEGQNVTLSCEQNLNHDAMYWYRQDPGQGLRLIYYSQIVNDFQKGDIAEGYSVSREKKESFPLTVTSAQKNPTAFYLCASSIVGSLGNEQFFGPGTRLTVL.

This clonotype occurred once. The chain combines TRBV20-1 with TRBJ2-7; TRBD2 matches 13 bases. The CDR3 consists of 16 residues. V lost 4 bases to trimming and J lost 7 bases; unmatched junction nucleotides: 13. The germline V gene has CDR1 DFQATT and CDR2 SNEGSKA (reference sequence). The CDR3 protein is CSANSGTSGDRREQYF. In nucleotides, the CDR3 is TGCAGTGCTAACAGCGGGACTAGCGGGGATCGGAGGGAGCAGTACTTC.

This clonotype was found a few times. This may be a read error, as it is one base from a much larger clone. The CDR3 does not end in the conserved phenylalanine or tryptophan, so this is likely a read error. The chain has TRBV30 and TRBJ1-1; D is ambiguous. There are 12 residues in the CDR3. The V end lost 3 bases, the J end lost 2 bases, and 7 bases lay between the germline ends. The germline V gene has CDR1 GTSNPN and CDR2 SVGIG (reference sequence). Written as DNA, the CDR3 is TGTGCCTGGAGGGTGACAAACACTGAAGCTTTCCTT. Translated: CAWRVTNTEAFL.

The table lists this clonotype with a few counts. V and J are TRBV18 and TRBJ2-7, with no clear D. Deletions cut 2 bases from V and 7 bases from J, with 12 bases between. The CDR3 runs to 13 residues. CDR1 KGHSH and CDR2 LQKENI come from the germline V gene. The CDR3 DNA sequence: TGTGCCAGCTCACCAAAACAGTCCGAGGAGCAGTACTTC. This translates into CASSPKQSEEQYF.

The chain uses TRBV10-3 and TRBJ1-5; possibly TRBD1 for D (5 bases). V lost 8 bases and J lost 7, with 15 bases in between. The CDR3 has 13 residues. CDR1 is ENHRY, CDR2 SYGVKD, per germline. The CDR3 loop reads CAIGRASGQPQHF. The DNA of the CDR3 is TGTGCCATCGGCAGGGCCAGTGGGCAGCCCCAGCATTTT.

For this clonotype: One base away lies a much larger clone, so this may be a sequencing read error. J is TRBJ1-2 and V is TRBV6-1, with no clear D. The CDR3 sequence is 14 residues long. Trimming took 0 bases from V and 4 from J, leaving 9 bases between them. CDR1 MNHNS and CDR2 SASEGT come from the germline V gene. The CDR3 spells CASSEAMGSYGYTF. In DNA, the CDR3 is TGTGCCAGCAGTGAAGCGATGGGAAGCTATGGCTACACCTTC.

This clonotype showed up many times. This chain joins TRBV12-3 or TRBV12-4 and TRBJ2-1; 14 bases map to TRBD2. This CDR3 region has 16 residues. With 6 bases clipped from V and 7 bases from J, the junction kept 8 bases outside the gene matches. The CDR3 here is CASSPRLAGGRNEQFF. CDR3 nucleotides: TGTGCCAGCAGCCCGAGACTAGCGGGGGGGCGAAATGAGCAGTTCTTC.

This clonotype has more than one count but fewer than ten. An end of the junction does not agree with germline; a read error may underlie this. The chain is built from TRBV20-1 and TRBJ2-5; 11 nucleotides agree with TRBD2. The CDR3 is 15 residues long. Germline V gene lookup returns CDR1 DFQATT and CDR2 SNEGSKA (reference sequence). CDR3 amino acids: CGAAYSGGAPGTQYF. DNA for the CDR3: TGCGGTGCCGCTTATAGCGGGGGGGCTCCCGGGACCCAGTACTTC.

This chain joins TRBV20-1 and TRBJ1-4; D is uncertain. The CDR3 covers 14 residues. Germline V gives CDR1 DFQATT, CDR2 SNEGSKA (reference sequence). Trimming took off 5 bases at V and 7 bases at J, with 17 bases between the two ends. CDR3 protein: CSAPRGNLREKLFF. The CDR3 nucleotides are TGCAGTGCTCCCCGAGGGAACCTACGTGAAAAACTGTTTTTT.

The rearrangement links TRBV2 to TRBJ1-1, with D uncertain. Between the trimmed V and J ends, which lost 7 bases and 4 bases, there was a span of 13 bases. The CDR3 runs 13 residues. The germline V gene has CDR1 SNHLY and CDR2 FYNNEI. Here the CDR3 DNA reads TGTGCCAGCACCAAGGGTCTGGGCACTGAAGCTTTCTTT. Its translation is CASTKGLGTEAFF.

Here the CDR3 reads CASSGQSDYGYTF. CDR3 nucleotide sequence: TGTGCCAGCAGCGGGCAATCGGACTATGGCTACACCTTC. The rearrangement uses TRBV9 and TRBJ1-2; D call uncertain. The germline V gene has CDR1 SGDLS and CDR2 YYNGEE. Trimming pared 3 bases from V and 3 bases from J, leaving 9 bases between. The CDR3 is made up of 13 amino acids.

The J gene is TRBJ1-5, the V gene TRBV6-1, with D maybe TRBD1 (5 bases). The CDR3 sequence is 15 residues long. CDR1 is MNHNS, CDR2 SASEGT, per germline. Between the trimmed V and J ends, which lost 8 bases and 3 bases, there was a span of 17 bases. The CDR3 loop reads CASGKGWGNNQPQHF. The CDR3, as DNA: TGTGCCAGCGGGAAGGGATGGGGGAACAATCAGCCCCAGCATTTT.

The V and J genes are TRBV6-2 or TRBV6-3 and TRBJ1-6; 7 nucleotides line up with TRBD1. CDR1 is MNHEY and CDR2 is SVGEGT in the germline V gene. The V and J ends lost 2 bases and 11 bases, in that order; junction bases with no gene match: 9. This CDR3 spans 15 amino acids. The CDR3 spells CASSYLDDRDPPLHF. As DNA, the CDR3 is TGTGCCAGCAGTTACCTCGATGACAGGGACCCACCCCTCCACTTT.

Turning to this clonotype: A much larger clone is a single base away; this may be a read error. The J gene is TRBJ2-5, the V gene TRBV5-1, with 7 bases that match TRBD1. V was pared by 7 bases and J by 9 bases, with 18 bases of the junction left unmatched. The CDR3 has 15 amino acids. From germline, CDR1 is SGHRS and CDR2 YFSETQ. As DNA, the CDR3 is TGCGCCAGCGGATCCGGGACAGCCGAAAAATCCCCCCAGTACTTC. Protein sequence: CASGSGTAEKSPQYF.